The T cell receptor beta chain under discussion was sequenced for a study of shared clonotypes between healthy human individuals. Genomic DNA for unsorted samples was obtained from 97 million or so PBMCs. This clone appeared a few times. Germline V CDR1 and CDR2: MNHNS, SASEGT. The CDR3 extends over 13 amino acids. The V gene lost 7 bases and the J gene lost 1 base, with 10 bases spanning the gap. It was on ten immunoSEQ deep assay plates that unsorted PBMC DNA was sequenced. Generated by immunoSEQ multiplex PCR, the TCRdb table keeps only in-frame clones and is missing some. The data contain around 500,000 clones, more than 75% of them seen just once; the ten biggest clones take up 9.5% to 15%.

The rearrangement joins TRBV6-1 to TRBJ1-2, with no clear D. This TCR came from a woman aged 40-49 years in good health. Some clones in this sample may be carry-over from other donors' samples. The sequenced material came from PBMCs. The chain's CDR3 is CASNMILNYGYTF. The CDR3 bases are TGTGCCAGCAACATGATTCTTAACTATGGCTACACCTTC.